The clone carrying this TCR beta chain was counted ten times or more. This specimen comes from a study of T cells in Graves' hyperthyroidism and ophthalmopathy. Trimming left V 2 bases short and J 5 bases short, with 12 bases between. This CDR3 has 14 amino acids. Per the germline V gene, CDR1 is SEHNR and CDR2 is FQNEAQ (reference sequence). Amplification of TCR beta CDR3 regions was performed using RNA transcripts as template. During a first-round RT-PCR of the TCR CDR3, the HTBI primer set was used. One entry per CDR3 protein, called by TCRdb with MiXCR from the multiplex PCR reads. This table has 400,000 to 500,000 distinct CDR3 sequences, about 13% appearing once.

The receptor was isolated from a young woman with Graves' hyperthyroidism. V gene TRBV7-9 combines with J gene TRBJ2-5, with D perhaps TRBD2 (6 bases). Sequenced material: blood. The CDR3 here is CASSLQGGLETQYF. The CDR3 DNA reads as TGTGCCAGCAGCTTACAGGGAGGATTGGAGACCCAGTACTTC.